The clone carrying this TCR beta chain occurred once. Assay: immunoSEQ multiplex PCR; the TCRdb copy retains only in-frame clones and omits some. The sample has about 160,000 clones, approximately 83% seen once. The CDR3 totals 15 residues. The junction had 9 bases not matched to a gene; V was cut back by 0 bases and J by 14 bases. CDR1 is KGHSH and CDR2 is LQKENI in the germline V gene. The data stem from a study of blood T cell repertoires in COVID-19. The overall study: Sources were T cells, B-cell-depleted T cells, or PBMCs; the material itself was cDNA or gDNA.

This TCR was sampled from a woman aged 80 or over with active or convalescent COVID-19. The sequenced sample was peripheral blood. V and J are TRBV18 and TRBJ2-1, with 11 nucleotides matching TRBD2. Written as DNA, the CDR3 is TGTGCCAGCTCACCACCGGCTAGCGGGGGGTTCTATAAGTTCTTC. It yields the protein CASSPPASGGFYKFF.